These 25 T cell receptor beta chains were all obtained from the same sample, sequenced in a study of tumor and adjacent non-tumor tissue in lung cancer. No cell sorting was done before RNA was extracted from the tissue. More than 3 cm separated this lung sample from the edge of the tumor. Three rounds of nested PCR, following a modified ARM-PCR protocol, produced the TCRbeta library. Each CDR3 protein is one row after TCRdb ran MiXCR on the multiplex PCR reads. The sample includes fewer than 55,000 distinct CDR3 sequences, 60% to 70% of them seen just once. The sample consisted of distant non-tumor lung tissue. These receptors were collected from a woman in her forties with non-small cell lung cancer.

Details on this clonotype: At one boundary the junction diverges from the germline segment, which might be a read error. The chain uses TRBV7-9 and TRBJ2-4; possible D gene TRBD2, 6 bases. The germline V gene encodes CDR1 SEHNR and CDR2 FQNEAQ (reference sequence). The CDR3 is 13 residues long. This CDR3 reads CVSSPPTSPIEYF. As DNA, the CDR3 is TGTGTCAGCAGCCCCCCGACTAGTCCCATTGAGTACTTC.

A single count supports this clonotype. An end of the junction does not agree with germline; a read error may underlie this. The chain has TRBV28 and TRBJ1-1; D remains unclear. Germline V gene data show CDR1 as MDHEN and CDR2 as SYDVKM. This CDR3 contains 14 residues. The CDR3 sequence is CTSFSPGVYTEAFF. CDR3 bases: TGTACCAGCTTCTCCCCTGGGGTCTACACTGAAGCTTTCTTT.

This clonotype was observed at least ten times. In DNA, the CDR3 is TGTGCCAGCAGTTTAGGAGACATCTATGAAGCTTTCTTT. The encoded protein is CASSLGDIYEAFF. The rearrangement uses TRBV12-3 or TRBV12-4 and TRBJ1-1; unclear D gene. Trimming removed 1 base at V and 7 bases at J, with 10 bases between. The CDR3 length is 13 residues.

This clonotype was detected many times. The rearrangement joins TRBV5-6 to TRBJ2-7; tentatively, D is TRBD2 (6 bases). The V end was cut by 4 bases, the J end by 1 base, with 12 bases between. The germline CDR1 and CDR2 sequences are SGHDT and YYEEEE. This CDR3 is built from 14 residues. DNA of the CDR3: TGTGCCAGCAGCCCGGCGGGGCTTTCCTACGAGCAGTACTTC. This gives the protein CASSPAGLSYEQYF.

To note about this clonotype: Germline and junction disagree at one end, which may indicate a read error. The rearrangement uses TRBV5-1 and TRBJ1-3; 8 nucleotides line up with TRBD1. The CDR3 contains 14 residues. Germline assignment: CDR1 SGHRS and CDR2 YFSETQ. The CDR3 nucleotides read TGCGCCAGCAGACAGGGGGTAGATGGAGACACCATATATTTT. Its translation: CASRQGVDGDTIYF.

Worth noting for this clonotype: A much bigger clone sits one base away, suggesting this may be a read error. This chain joins TRBV24-1 and TRBJ2-3; weak D call: TRBD2 (5 bases). CDR1 is KGHDR, CDR2 SFDVKD, per germline. There are 16 residues in the CDR3. The CDR3 protein is CATSDFGADGTDTQCF. CDR3 coding DNA: TGTGCCACCAGTGATTTTGGAGCGGACGGCACAGATACGCAGTGTTTT.

On this clonotype: Germline is not matched at one junction end, which may reflect a read error. V is TRBV4-2 and J is TRBJ2-3, with TRBD2 matching over 8 bases. CDR3 length: 15 amino acids. CDR1 LGHNA and CDR2 YNFKEQ come from the germline V gene. CDR3 loop: CASNQASGPTDTQYF. DNA of the CDR3: TGTGCCAGCAACCAAGCTAGCGGGCCAACAGATACGCAGTATTTT.

As concerns this clonotype: The CDR3 ends on some other residue instead of the conserved phenylalanine or tryptophan, so this is likely a read error. The chain combines TRBV11-2 with TRBJ2-1, with a tentative D call TRBD1 (6 bases). Germline V lookup: CDR1 SGHAT, CDR2 FQNNGV. This CDR3 contains 12 residues. CDR3 loop: CTCSDQGYEQFL. The DNA for the CDR3 is TGTACCTGCAGCGACCAGGGGTATGAGCAGTTCCTC.

The chain has TRBV19 and TRBJ2-1; either TRBD1 or TRBD2 may fit D (6 bases each). The CDR3 is made up of 16 amino acids. The V end lost 3 bases, the J end lost 2 bases, and 14 bases lay between the germline ends. The germline V gene has CDR1 LNHDA and CDR2 SQIVND (reference sequence). CDR3 sequence reads: CASSMRGTRTYNEQFF. CDR3 nucleotides: TGTGCCAGTAGTATGAGGGGGACTCGCACCTACAATGAGCAGTTCTTC. Looking up the rest from reference TRBV19 and TRBJ2-1 gives the full variable domain: DGGITQSPKYLFRKEGQNVTLSCEQNLNHDAMYWYRQDPGQGLRLIYYSQIVNDFQKGDIAEGYSVSREKKESFPLTVTSAQKNPTAFYLCASSMRGTRTYNEQFFGPGTRLTVL.

This clonotype was detected many times. This chain connects TRBV20-1 to TRBJ2-5, with 8 bases that match TRBD1. The CDR3 totals 15 residues. V lost 0 bases, J lost 7 bases, and 10 bases stayed unmatched. CDR1 DFQATT and CDR2 SNEGSKA come from the germline V gene (reference sequence). The CDR3 loop is CSARDTGMTGATQYF. CDR3 coding DNA: TGCAGTGCTAGAGACACCGGGATGACAGGGGCGACCCAGTACTTC.

In its sample, this clonotype was seen a few times. The V and J genes are TRBV20-1 and TRBJ2-1; D may match TRBD1 or TRBD2 (6 bases each). The CDR3 runs 13 residues. The germline V gene has CDR1 DFQATT and CDR2 SNEGSKA (reference sequence). Trimming left V 5 bases short and J 7 bases short, with 15 bases between. The CDR3 here is CSAPTGAFNEQFF. The CDR3 nucleotides are TGCAGTGCTCCCACGGGGGCCTTTAATGAGCAGTTCTTC.

This clonotype has a handful of counts. It may be a read error: a sequence one base away is much more abundant. CDR3 in DNA: TGTGCCAGCAAGATGCCGACAGGGGCTTCTAATCAGCCCCAGCATTTT. It yields the protein CASKMPTGASNQPQHF. The chain uses TRBV6-1 and TRBJ1-5, with TRBD1 identical over 8 bases. The CDR3 sequence is 16 residues long. In germline, CDR1 is MNHNS, CDR2 SASEGT. V trimming: 7 bases; J trimming: 4 bases; junction bases outside the gene matches: 12.

As concerns this clonotype: Without the conserved terminal phenylalanine or tryptophan, this CDR3 likely stems from a read error. The V call is TRBV5-6, the J call TRBJ1-2; the D is unclear. This CDR3 contains 16 residues. CDR1 and CDR2 (germline): SGHDT, YYEEEE. This CDR3 is CANSLRLSHLNYGYTL. CDR3 in DNA: TGTGCCAACAGCTTGCGCCTGTCCCACCTTAACTATGGCTACACCCTC.

This clonotype came up a few times. The rearrangement joins TRBV10-3 to TRBJ1-2; 8 nucleotides line up with TRBD1. CDR3 size: 12 residues. The germline V gene encodes CDR1 ENHRY and CDR2 SYGVKD. With 6 bases clipped from V and 8 bases from J, the junction kept 5 bases outside the gene matches. The CDR3 DNA reads TGTGCCATCAGACCCGGACAGGGAGGCTACACCTTC. Protein sequence: CAIRPGQGGYTF.

With regard to this clonotype: Relative to the germline gene, one junction end is altered; a read error may explain this. The chain employs TRBV19 and TRBJ2-3; no reliable D call. The germline gives CDR1 LNHDA, CDR2 SQIVND (reference sequence). This CDR3 spans 11 amino acids. Here the CDR3 reads CASRSGDTQYF. CDR3 DNA: TGTGCCAGTAGGTCTGGGGATACGCAATATTTT.

As for this clonotype: The junction departs from germline at one end; a sequencing error may be responsible. The chain recombines TRBV6-2 or TRBV6-3 with TRBJ2-5, with D possibly called TRBD1 or TRBD2 (5 bases each). CDR3 size: 14 residues. Germline CDR1 and CDR2: MNHEY and SVGEGT. In nucleotides, the CDR3 is TGTACCAGCGCGAGGGGAACCGACATGGAGACCCAGTACTTT. It encodes CTSARGTDMETQYF.

V gene TRBV28 combines with J gene TRBJ2-7, with TRBD1 matching over 10 bases. The CDR3 is 14 amino acids. Unmatched junction bases numbered 8, after V lost 5 bases and J lost 7 bases. Per germline, CDR1 MDHEN and CDR2 SYDVKM. The CDR3: CASSLRQGAREQYF. The CDR3 region has the DNA TGTGCCAGCAGTCTTCGACAGGGGGCTCGGGAGCAGTACTTC.

Concerning this clonotype itself: Mismatch with germline at one junction end may stem from a read error. The chain employs TRBV10-3 and TRBJ2-3; unclear D gene. This CDR3 spans 16 amino acids. Germline V gene data show CDR1 as ENHRY and CDR2 as SYGVKD. The CDR3 is CAISDEPEEPIDTQYF. In nucleotides, the CDR3 is TGTGCCATCAGTGATGAGCCCGAAGAGCCCATAGATACGCAATATTTT.

This clonotype was recorded a few times. The chain couples TRBV11-3 to TRBJ2-5; D is undetermined. The CDR3 consists of 11 residues. V lost 0 bases, J lost 14 bases, and 10 bases lay in between. The germline V gene encodes CDR1 SGHNT and CDR2 YENEEA. CDR3 bases: TGTGCCAGCAGCTTAGATCTGGGTCCTTACTTC. Translated: CASSLDLGPYF.

Worth noting for this clonotype: A read error may produce the germline difference seen at one junction end. The chain carries TRBV6-6 and TRBJ2-3; 14 bases fit TRBD2. Germline loops: CDR1 MNHNY, CDR2 SVGAGI (reference sequence). This CDR3 is built from 14 residues. This CDR3 is CVSMTSGGGDTQYF. In nucleotides, the CDR3 is TGTGTCAGCATGACTAGCGGGGGGGGGGATACGCAGTATTTT.

This chain uses TRBV7-9 with TRBJ1-1, with no clear D. The CDR3 is made up of 11 amino acids. With 1 base removed from V and 7 bases from J, the gap between germline ends came to 4 bases. The germline V gene encodes CDR1 SEHNR and CDR2 FQNEAQ (reference sequence). CDR3 nucleotide sequence: TGTGCCAGCAGCTTAGTACGTGAAGCTTTCTTT. It translates to CASSLVREAFF. Supplemented by reference TRBV7-9 and TRBJ1-1, the full variable domain reads DTGVSQNPRHKITKRGQNVTFRCDPISEHNRLYWYRQTLGQGPEFLTYFQNEAQLEKSRLLSDRFSAERPKGSFSTLEIQRTEQGDSAMYLCASSLVREAFFGQGTRLTVV.

For this clonotype: Just one base apart from a much larger clone, this may be a read error. The chain uses TRBV14 and TRBJ2-3, with TRBD2 matching 9 bases. The CDR3 has 21 residues. V was clipped by 4 bases and J by 2 bases; unmatched bases: 22. Germline V gene lookup returns CDR1 SGHDN and CDR2 FVKESK. DNA of the CDR3: TGTGCCAGCAGCCCCACCCTTCGTCTAGCGGGACTCCCCCCTATCACAGATACGCAGTATTTT. Translating gives CASSPTLRLAGLPPITDTQYF.

The chain joins TRBV6-1 to TRBJ2-7; TRBD1 agrees at 10 bases. With 8 bases clipped from V and 5 bases from J, the junction kept 12 bases outside the gene matches. Germline V lookup: CDR1 MNHNS, CDR2 SASEGT. This CDR3 is 15 amino acids long. Here the CDR3 DNA reads TGTGCCAGCGGGGTAACCGGGACAGGGGACGACGAGCAGTACTTC. Translated: CASGVTGTGDDEQYF.

Many counts were recorded for this clonotype. The chain recombines TRBV6-1 with TRBJ2-5; D is unclear. The V end was cut by 5 bases, the J end by 5 bases, with 9 bases between. Germline V CDR1 and CDR2: MNHNS, SASEGT. CDR3 length equals 12 residues. CDR3 nucleotide sequence: TGTGCCAGCAGTTCCGGACGGGAGACCCAGTACTTC. Its translation: CASSSGRETQYF.

The chain uses TRBV6-6 and TRBJ1-5; D is perhaps TRBD1 (6 bases). Trimming took off 7 bases at V and 12 bases at J, with 22 bases between the two ends. The germline V gene has CDR1 MNHNY and CDR2 SVGAGI (reference sequence). The CDR3 covers 14 residues. CDR3 bases: TGTGCCAGCAATATAGGACAGATCGATAGGCACCAGCATTTT. It yields the protein CASNIGQIDRHQHF.